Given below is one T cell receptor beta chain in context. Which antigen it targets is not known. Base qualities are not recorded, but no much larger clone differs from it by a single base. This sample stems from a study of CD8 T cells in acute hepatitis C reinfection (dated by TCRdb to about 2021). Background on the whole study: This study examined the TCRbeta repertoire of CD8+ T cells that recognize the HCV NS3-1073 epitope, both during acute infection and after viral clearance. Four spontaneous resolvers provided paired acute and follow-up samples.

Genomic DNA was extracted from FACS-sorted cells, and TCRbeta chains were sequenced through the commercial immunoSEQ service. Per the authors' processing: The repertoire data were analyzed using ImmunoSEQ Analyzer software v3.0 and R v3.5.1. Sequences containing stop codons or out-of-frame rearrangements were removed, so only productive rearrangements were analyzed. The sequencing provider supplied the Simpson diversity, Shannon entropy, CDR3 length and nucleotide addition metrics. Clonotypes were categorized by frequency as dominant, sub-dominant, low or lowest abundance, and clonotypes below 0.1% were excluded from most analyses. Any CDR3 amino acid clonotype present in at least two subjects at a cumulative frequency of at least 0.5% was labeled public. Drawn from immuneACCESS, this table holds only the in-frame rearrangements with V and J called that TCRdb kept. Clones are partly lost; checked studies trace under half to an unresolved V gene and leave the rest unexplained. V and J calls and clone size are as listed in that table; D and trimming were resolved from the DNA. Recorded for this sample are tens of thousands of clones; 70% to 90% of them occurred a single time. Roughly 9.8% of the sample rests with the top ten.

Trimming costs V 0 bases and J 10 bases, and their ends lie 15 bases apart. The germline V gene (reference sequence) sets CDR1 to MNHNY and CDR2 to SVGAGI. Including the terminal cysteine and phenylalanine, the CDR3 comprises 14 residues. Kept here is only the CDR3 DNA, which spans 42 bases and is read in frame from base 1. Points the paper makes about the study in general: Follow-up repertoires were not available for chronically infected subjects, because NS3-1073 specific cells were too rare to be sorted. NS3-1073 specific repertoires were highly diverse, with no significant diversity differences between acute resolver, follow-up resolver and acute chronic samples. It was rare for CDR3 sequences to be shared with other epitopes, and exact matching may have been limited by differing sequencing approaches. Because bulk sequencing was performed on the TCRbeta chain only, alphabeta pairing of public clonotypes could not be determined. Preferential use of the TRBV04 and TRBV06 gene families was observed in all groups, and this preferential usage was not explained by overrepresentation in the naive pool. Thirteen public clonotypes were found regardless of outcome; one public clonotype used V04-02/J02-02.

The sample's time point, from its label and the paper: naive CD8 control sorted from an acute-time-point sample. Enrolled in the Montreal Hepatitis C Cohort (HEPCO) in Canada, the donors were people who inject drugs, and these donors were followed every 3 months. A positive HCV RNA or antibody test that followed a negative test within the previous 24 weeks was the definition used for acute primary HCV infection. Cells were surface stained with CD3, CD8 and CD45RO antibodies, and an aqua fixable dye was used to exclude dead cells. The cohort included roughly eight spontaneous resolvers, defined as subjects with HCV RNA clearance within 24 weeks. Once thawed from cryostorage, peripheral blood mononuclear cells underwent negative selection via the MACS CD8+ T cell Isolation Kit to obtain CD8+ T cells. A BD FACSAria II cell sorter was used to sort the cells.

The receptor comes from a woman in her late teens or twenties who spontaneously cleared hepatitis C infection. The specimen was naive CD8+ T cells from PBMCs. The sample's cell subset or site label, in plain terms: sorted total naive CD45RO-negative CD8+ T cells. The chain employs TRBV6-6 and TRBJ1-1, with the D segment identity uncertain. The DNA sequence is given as TGTGCCAGCAGTTACTCGAAGGCCGCCTTAGGAGCTTTCTTT. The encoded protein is CASSYSKAALGAFF.